The T cell receptor beta chain under discussion was sequenced for a study of blood T cell repertoires in COVID-19. The J segment lost 0 bases and the V segment lost 2 bases, leaving 6 bases of the junction unmatched. Per the germline V gene, CDR1 is MDHEN and CDR2 is SYDVKM. CDR3 length equals 17 residues. Clones were sequenced by immunoSEQ multiplex PCR, and TCRdb holds only the in-frame ones, with some missing. The profile shows roughly 140,000 clones, approximately 80% of them singletons. This TCR came from a woman in her fifties or sixties in a cohort sampled during active or convalescent COVID-19. The source material was peripheral blood. This chain uses TRBV28 with TRBJ2-3, with 9 bases identical to TRBD1. The CDR3 reads CASSLRGTGPSTDTQYF. CDR3 sequence (DNA): TGTGCCAGCAGTTTAAGGGGGACAGGGCCCAGCACAGATACGCAGTATTTT.